The entry that follows covers one T cell receptor (beta chain) sequence. At one end, the junction sequence differs from germline, possibly due to a read error. The source of the sample is a study of shared clonotypes between healthy human individuals. Partitioning of CD4+ cells yielded a CD45RA+ naive subset and a CD45RA-negative memory subset. Sequencing used immunoSEQ multiplex PCR; TCRdb keeps in-frame clones, though not all of them. Counted here are under 2.5 million clones, around 93% occurring once; the ten biggest clones make up around 0.38%. The CDR3 is 16 amino acids. Per the germline V gene, CDR1 is KGHSH and CDR2 is LQKENI.

The sequence came from a man younger than 35 in good health. Some clones in this sample may be carry-over from other donors' samples. The rearrangement uses TRBV18 and TRBJ1-4; D remains ambiguous. The sequencing input was naive CD4+ T cells from PBMCs. Subset noted: CD45RA+ positively selected. The CDR3 sequence: CAGSPSPSPSNEKLFF. The DNA for the CDR3 is TGTGCCGGCTCACCATCTCCCAGTCCAAGTAATGAAAAACTGTTTTTT.